This T cell receptor beta chain was observed in a study of cytomegalovirus exposure and HLA in healthy donors. The study's findings and limits: It emerged from a later analysis that several of the most significant clusters appeared to be linked to common viral pathogens.

13 Jbeta primers and 60 Vbeta primers were used for the PCR. TCRdb's table, derived via immunoSEQ multiplex PCR, lists solely in-frame clones and lacks some. The sample yields around 150,000 clones, approximately 76% seen once. The CDR3 consists of 16 residues. V was pared by 0 bases and J by 5 bases, with 16 bases between. Germline CDR1 LGHNA, CDR2 YSLEER. About this clone itself: Antigen specificity is unknown.

The TCR sequence derives from a female donor in good health and CMV-seronegative. Sequencing was performed on PBMCs. This chain joins TRBV4-3 and TRBJ1-2; D possibly corresponds to TRBD1 (5 bases). CDR3 DNA: TGCGCCAGCAGCCAAGATTTACAGGCTTTAGGGTATGGCTACACCTTC. It codes for CASSQDLQALGYGYTF.